The clone carrying this T cell receptor (beta chain) was picked up a small number of times. What it binds is not known. From the 5' RACE reads, TCRdb called clonotypes with MiXCR, one entry per CDR3 protein. Of 200,000 to 300,000 distinct CDR3 sequences listed, 24% are singletons. The record originates from a study of CD8 T cells in ankylosing spondylitis. Findings and caveats of the study: Characteristic of ankylosing spondylitis blood, it appeared, was a TCR beta motif comprising about eight highly homologous variants. Disease-linked clones had a CD8+ phenotype and relatively low frequency in peripheral blood. A number of the motif variants had already been described in reactive arthritis synovial fluid and blood.

The sample comprised blood, either unsorted or a sorted T cell fraction (not recorded which). This clonotype originated in a male donor with ankylosing spondylitis or in good health (not recorded which).

CDR3 residues: CSVTDLGNHEQYF. The CDR3 nucleotides are TGCAGCGTGACGGACCTTGGGAACCACGAGCAGTACTTC. This chain connects TRBV29-1 to TRBJ2-7, with no clear D. V was shortened by 6 bases and J by 5 bases, with 17 bases between the two germline ends. CDR3 length equals 13 residues. Germline V gene lookup returns CDR1 SQVTM and CDR2 ANQGSEA.